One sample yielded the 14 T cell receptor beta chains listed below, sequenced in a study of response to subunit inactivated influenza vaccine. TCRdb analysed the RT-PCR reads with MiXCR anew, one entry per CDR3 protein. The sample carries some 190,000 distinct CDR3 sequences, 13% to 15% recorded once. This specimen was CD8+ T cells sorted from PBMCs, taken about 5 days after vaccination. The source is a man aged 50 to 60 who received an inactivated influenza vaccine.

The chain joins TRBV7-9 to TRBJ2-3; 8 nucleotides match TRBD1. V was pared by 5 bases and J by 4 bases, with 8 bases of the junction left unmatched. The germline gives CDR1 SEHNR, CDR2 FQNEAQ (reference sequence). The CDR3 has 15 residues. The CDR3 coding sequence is TGTGCCAGCAGCGGTATGGACAGGGACGCAGATACGCAGTATTTT. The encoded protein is CASSGMDRDADTQYF.

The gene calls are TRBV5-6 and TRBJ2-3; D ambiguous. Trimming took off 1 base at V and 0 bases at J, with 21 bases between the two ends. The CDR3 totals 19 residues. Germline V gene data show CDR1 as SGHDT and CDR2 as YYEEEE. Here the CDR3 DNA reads TGTGCCAGCAGCTTGAAATGGGAACGGAGAACCTATAGCACAGATACGCAGTATTTT. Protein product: CASSLKWERRTYSTDTQYF.

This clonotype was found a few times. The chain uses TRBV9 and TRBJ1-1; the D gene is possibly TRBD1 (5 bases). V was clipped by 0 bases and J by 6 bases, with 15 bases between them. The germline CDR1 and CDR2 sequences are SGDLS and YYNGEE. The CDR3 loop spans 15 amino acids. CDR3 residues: CASSVEAGGAPEAFF. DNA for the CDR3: TGTGCCAGCAGCGTAGAGGCGGGAGGGGCCCCTGAAGCTTTCTTT.

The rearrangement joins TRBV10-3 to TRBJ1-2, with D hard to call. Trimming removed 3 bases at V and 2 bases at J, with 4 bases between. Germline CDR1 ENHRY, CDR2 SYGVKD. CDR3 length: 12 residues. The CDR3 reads CAISELNYGYTF. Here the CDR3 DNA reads TGTGCCATCAGTGAATTGAACTATGGCTACACCTTC.

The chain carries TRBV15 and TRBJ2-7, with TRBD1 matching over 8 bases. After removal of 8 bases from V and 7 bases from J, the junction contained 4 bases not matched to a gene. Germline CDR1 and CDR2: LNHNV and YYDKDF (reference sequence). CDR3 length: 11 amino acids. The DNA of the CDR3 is TGTGCCACCGACACAGGGGGTGAGCAGTACTTC. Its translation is CATDTGGEQYF.

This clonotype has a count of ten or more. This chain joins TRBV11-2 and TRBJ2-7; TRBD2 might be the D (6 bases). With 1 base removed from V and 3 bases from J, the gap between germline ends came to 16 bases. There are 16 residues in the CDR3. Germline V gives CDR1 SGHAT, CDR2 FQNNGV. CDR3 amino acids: CASSLGVAGRLYEQYF. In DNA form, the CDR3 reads TGTGCCAGCAGCTTAGGAGTTGCGGGGCGCCTCTACGAGCAGTACTTC.

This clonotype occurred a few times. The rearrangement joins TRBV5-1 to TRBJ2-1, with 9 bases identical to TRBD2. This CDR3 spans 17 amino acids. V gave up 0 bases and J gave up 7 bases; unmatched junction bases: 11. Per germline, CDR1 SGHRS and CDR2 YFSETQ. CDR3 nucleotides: TGCGCCAGCAGCTTGGCCATCCTAGCGGGGACGGGGAATGAGCAGTTCTTC. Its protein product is CASSLAILAGTGNEQFF.

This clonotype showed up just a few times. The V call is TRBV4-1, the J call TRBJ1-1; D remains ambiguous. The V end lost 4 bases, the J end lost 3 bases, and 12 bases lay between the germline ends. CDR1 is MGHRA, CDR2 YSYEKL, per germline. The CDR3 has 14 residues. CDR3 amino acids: CASSPFNEDTEAFF. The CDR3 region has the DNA TGCGCCAGCAGCCCGTTTAACGAGGACACTGAAGCTTTCTTT.

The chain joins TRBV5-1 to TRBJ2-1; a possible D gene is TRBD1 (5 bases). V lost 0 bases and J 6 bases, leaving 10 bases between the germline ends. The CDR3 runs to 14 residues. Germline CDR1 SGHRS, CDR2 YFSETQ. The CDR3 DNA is TGCGCCAGCAGCTTGGTTTTTGGGGCCAATGAGCAGTTCTTC. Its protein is CASSLVFGANEQFF.

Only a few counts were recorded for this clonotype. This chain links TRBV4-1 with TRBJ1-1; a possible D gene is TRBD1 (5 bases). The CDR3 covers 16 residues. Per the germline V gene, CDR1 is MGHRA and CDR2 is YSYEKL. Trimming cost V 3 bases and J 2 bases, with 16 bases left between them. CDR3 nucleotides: TGCGCCAGCAGCCATTCCCCGGGACCCCGAAACACTGAAGCTTTCTTT. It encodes CASSHSPGPRNTEAFF.

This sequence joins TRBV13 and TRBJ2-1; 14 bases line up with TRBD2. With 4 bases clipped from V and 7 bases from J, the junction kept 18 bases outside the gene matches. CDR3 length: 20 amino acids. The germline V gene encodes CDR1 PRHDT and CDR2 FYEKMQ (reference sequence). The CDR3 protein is CASSSEKRLAGGPTRNEQFF. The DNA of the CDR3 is TGTGCCAGCAGCTCGGAAAAGAGACTAGCGGGAGGGCCAACACGGAATGAGCAGTTCTTC.

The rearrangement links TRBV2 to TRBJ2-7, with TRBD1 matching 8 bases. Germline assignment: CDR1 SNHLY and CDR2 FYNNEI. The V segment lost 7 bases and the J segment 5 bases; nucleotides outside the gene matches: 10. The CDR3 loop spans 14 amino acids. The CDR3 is CASKSETGAHEQYF. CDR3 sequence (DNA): TGTGCCAGCAAGTCCGAGACAGGGGCTCACGAGCAGTACTTC.

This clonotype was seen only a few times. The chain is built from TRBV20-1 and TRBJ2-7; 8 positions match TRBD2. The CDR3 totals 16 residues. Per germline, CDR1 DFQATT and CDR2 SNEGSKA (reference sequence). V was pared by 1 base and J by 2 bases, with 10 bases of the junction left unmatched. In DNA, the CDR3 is TGCAGTGCTAGAGGGCCCAGCGGGAGCCGGCCCTACGAGCAGTACTTC. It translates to CSARGPSGSRPYEQYF.

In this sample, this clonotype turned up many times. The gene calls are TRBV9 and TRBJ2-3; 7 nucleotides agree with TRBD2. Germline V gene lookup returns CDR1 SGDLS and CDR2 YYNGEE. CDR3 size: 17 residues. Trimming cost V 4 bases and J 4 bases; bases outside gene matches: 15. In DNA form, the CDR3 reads TGTGCCAGCAGCCCACTCAGGACCGCGGGAGATCCAGATACGCAGTATTTT. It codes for CASSPLRTAGDPDTQYF.